Sequencing of this T cell receptor (beta chain) was carried out in a study of human T cells and chemical hapten exposure (dated by TCRdb to the early 2020s). Regarding the study in general: For sensitization, 2% DPC in acetone was applied to a 2 cm by 2 cm area of upper inner arm skin. Patients additionally received weekly therapeutic DPC doses to the scalp throughout the approximately 24-week study period. Patch testing on the upper back used Finn chambers containing 0.01% DPC, with scoring done after 6 days according to International Contact Dermatitis Research Group standards. The mostly female patient cohort included alopecia areata with under or over 50% scalp involvement, alopecia totalis and alopecia universalis. The libraries were sequenced as a pool, and the TCR yield per sample differed mostly because of small variations in library volumes within the pool. In alopecia patients, the study followed how the peripheral blood TCR repertoire changed in vivo over primary and secondary sensitization to diphenylcyclopropenone (DPC), a hapten. Blood samples were taken from patients before sensitization (week 0) and at 2, 6 and about 24 weeks after DPC sensitization. Twenty-nine alopecia patients provided blood for TCR sequencing at one to four time points (pre-sensitization, 2, 6 and 24 weeks).

This clonotype was detected many times. Its specific antigen is unknown. No qualities accompany the bases; no much larger clone lies one base away. On the study overall, not on this receptor specifically: Compared with pre-sensitization or healthy control sets, expanded TCRs formed significantly more large CDR3 similarity clusters, which is consistent with antigen-driven responses. Because all patients had alopecia, a presumed autoimmune disease, the immune response of the patients might differ from that of healthy individuals. Repeated subsampling changed both the strength of the expansion versus patch-test correlation and the threshold at which that correlation became significant. Patch test score correlated positively with the number of PT1 expanded TCRs, reaching significance at thresholds 8, 16 and 32 but not at 4. DPC sensitization did not change how many TCRs were above 1 in 1000 frequency, and no evidence was found of alterations in global repertoire structure.

Based on the germline V gene, the CDR1 and CDR2 sequences are SQVTM and ANQGSEA. V is pared back by 5 bases and J by 5 bases, with 25 bases lying between the germline termini. The CDR3 covers 17 residues, taking in both the cysteine and the phenylalanine. The entry retains the CDR3 DNA only, 51 bases that are in frame from base 1. The protocol used for the library was RACE. The reads were generated on a NextSeq 500. Library preparation attached unique molecular identifiers to individual cDNA molecules for quantitative, reproducible TCR counting. Each blood RNA sample was used to sequence both TCR alpha and TCR beta chains. The authors processed their data as follows. The median number of TCRs per sample was approximately 98,000, ranging from about 20,000 to 750,000. V, J and CDR3 annotation of the TCR reads was performed with the Decombinator software suite. For the PS versus PT1 abundance plots, all samples were subsampled to the same number of TCRs (28,000). Expanded TCRs were defined as absent before sensitization and observed at least eight times at the 2-week time point. The public sequencing data were trimmed at Q25 with fastp and processed into clonotypes with MiXCR by TCRdb, which kept only in-frame beta chains. Each record represents a unique CDR3 protein, reported with the most common genes and DNA among its rows. These V and J calls derive from TCRdb rather than the authors' analysis. Across this sample there are roughly 120,000 distinct CDR3 sequences, with roughly 12% seen only once. 1.3% to 1.5% of the sample lies in the top ten.

The time point label, as the study defines it: patch test 1, 2 weeks after DPC sensitization. The sample's treatment or condition label is to be understood as: therapeutic diphenylcyclopropenone sensitization with weekly scalp DPC. At every patch-test visit, the blood draw took place before the patch test was put on. To be eligible, patients had to be aged 18 to 70, diagnosed with alopecia and judged suitable for DPC therapy, while pregnant patients were excluded. Total RNA was extracted from unfractionated whole blood collected in Tempus Blood RNA tubes. This sequence originates from a woman in her 50s with alopecia areata. Some clones in this sample may be carry-over from other donors' samples. Sequenced here: whole blood, sampled in connection with sensitization to the hapten diphenylcyclopropenone (DPC). The chain joins TRBV29-1 to TRBJ1-3; a tentative D match to TRBD1 spans 5 bases. The CDR3 sequence is CSVNTVVQGRGRNTIYF. The DNA reads TGCAGCGTTAATACGGTGGTCCAGGGACGAGGGAGAAACACCATATATTTT.